This entry describes one T cell receptor beta chain. This entry is derived from a study of CD8 T cells in Susac syndrome. The RNA, roughly 0.45 to 1 ug, was put through reverse transcription using random hexamers. MiXCR, applied by TCRdb to the immunoSEQ multiplex PCR reads, yields one record per CDR3 protein. Of about 150,000 distinct CDR3 sequences listed, around 95% were seen once; the top ten hold 0.14% to 0.15%. The CDR3 extends over 14 amino acids. Deletions cut 4 bases from V and 0 bases from J, with 12 bases between. Germline V gene sequence: CDR1 SQVTM, CDR2 ANQGSEA. The chain joins TRBV29-1 to TRBJ1-2; the D is unclear. The TCR sequence derives from a human donor with multiple sclerosis. The sequencing input was CD8+ T cells from PBMCs. The DNA of the CDR3 is TGCAGCGTTGTCGGCAGCTCCACTAACTATGGCTACACCTTC. Translation: CSVVGSSTNYGYTF.